A single sample is the source of the 5 T cell receptor beta chains below, sequenced in a study of T cell changes during pregnancy in multiple sclerosis. Method: immunoSEQ multiplex PCR; TCRdb's copy keeps in-frame clones and lacks some. The sample lists tens of thousands of clones; roughly nine tenths were seen once. The sample in question was CD4+ T cells from peripheral blood mononuclear cells, obtained in the second trimester of pregnancy. The receptors stem from a female donor with multiple sclerosis, enrolled in a pregnancy study.

This chain connects TRBV6-1 to TRBJ1-2; D gene unclear. Trimming stripped 8 bases from V and 0 bases from J, with 7 bases between. This CDR3 contains 12 residues. Germline assignment: CDR1 MNHNS and CDR2 SASEGT. CDR3 DNA sequence: TGTGCCAGCTACCGAGCTAACTATGGCTACACCTTC. As protein: CASYRANYGYTF.

The rearrangement uses TRBV5-1 and TRBJ2-3; 9 nucleotides align to TRBD1. Germline V gives CDR1 SGHRS, CDR2 YFSETQ. The CDR3 length is 16 residues. Trimming at V came to 3 bases and at J to 2 bases, leaving 7 bases not matched to a gene. The CDR3 loop reads CASSSARDRATDTQYF. The CDR3 nucleotides are TGCGCCAGCAGCTCGGCCCGGGACAGGGCCACAGATACGCAGTATTTT. The entire variable domain, with the rest obtained from reference TRBV5-1 and TRBJ2-3, is as follows: KAGVTQTPRYLIKTRGQQVTLSCSPISGHRSVSWYQQTPGQGLQFLFEYFSETQRNKGNFPGRFSGRQFSNSRSEMNVSTLELGDSALYLCASSSARDRATDTQYFGPGTRLTVL.

The gene calls are TRBV5-1 and TRBJ1-1; TRBD1 might be the D (6 bases). V was trimmed by 0 bases and J by 5 bases, leaving 11 bases between them. The CDR3 length is 14 residues. Germline V gene data show CDR1 as SGHRS and CDR2 as YFSETQ. CDR3 loop: CASSLGQAMTEAFF. The CDR3 DNA reads as TGCGCCAGCAGCTTGGGACAGGCGATGACTGAAGCTTTCTTT.

The chain combines TRBV19 with TRBJ1-2, with 9 bases identical to TRBD1. This CDR3 region has 14 residues. With V trimmed by 5 bases and J by 4 bases, 5 bases remained unmatched. Germline V CDR1 and CDR2: LNHDA, SQIVND (reference sequence). The CDR3 reads CASSLQGATYGYTF. The DNA of the CDR3 is TGTGCCAGTAGTCTACAGGGGGCGACCTATGGCTACACCTTC. Looking up the rest from reference TRBV19 and TRBJ1-2 gives the full variable domain: DGGITQSPKYLFRKEGQNVTLSCEQNLNHDAMYWYRQDPGQGLRLIYYSQIVNDFQKGDIAEGYSVSREKKESFPLTVTSAQKNPTAFYLCASSLQGATYGYTFGSGTRLTVV.

J is TRBJ1-1 and V is TRBV5-1; no reliable D call. Between the trimmed V and J ends, which lost 0 bases and 8 bases, there was a span of 11 bases. Germline lookup yields CDR1 SGHRS and CDR2 YFSETQ. The CDR3 sequence is 13 residues long. The CDR3 nucleotides are TGCGCCAGCAGCTTGGGTGGGCCGGGAGAAGCTTTCTTT. It codes for CASSLGGPGEAFF. Together with reference TRBV5-1 and TRBJ1-1, the CDR3 gives the full variable domain: KAGVTQTPRYLIKTRGQQVTLSCSPISGHRSVSWYQQTPGQGLQFLFEYFSETQRNKGNFPGRFSGRQFSNSRSEMNVSTLELGDSALYLCASSLGGPGEAFFGQGTRLTVV.